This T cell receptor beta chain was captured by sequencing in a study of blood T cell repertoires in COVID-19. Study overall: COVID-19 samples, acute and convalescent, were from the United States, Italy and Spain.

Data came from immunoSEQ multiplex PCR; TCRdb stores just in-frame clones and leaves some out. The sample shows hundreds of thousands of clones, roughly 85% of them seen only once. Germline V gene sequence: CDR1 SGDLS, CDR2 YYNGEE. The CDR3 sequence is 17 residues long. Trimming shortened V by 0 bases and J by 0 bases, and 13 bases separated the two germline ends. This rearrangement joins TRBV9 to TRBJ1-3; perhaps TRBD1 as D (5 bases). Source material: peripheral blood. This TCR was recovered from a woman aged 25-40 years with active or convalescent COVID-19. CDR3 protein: CASSVGGGPSSGNTIYF. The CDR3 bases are TGTGCCAGCAGCGTAGGGGGGGGACCCTCCTCTGGAAACACCATATATTTT.